These 3 T cell receptor beta chains share one sample of origin, sequenced in a study of T-cell reconstitution after alpha-beta-depleted transplantation in children. This sample's TCRbeta library carried unique molecular identifier barcodes. TCRdb used MiXCR to reprocess the PCR reads, holding one entry per CDR3 protein. The sample has over 400,000 distinct CDR3 sequences, roughly an eighth seen once. Source: PBMCs from the stem cell graft donor, taken from the stem cell graft. Receptor source: a human donor who donated a stem cell graft to a child with combined immunodeficiency.

This rearrangement joins TRBV4-3 to TRBJ2-7, with 7 bases aligning to TRBD2. The germline V gene has CDR1 LGHNA and CDR2 YSLEER. CDR3 size: 17 residues. With 4 bases clipped from V and 0 bases from J, the junction kept 12 bases outside the gene matches. The CDR3 DNA sequence: TGCGCCAGCAGCCCAGGCGTGGTGGGGGGGAGCTCCTACGAGCAGTACTTC. Amino acid sequence: CASSPGVVGGSSYEQYF.

The chain employs TRBV20-1 and TRBJ2-7; no clear D. The CDR3 consists of 12 residues. Germline CDR1 DFQATT, CDR2 SNEGSKA (reference sequence). V was shortened by 6 bases and J by 1 base, with 10 bases between the two germline ends. CDR3 coding DNA: TGCAGTGCACTACACCTTTCCTACGAGCAGTACTTC. Protein product: CSALHLSYEQYF.

This clonotype has at least ten counts. The chain is built from TRBV27 and TRBJ1-2; the D gene is possibly TRBD1 (5 bases). CDR3 size: 14 residues. Trimming stripped 2 bases from V and 2 bases from J, with 9 bases between. Germline V gene data show CDR1 as MNHEY and CDR2 as SMNVEV (reference sequence). The CDR3 protein is CASSLRDGNYGYTF. CDR3 coding DNA: TGTGCCAGCAGTTTACGGGACGGAAACTATGGCTACACCTTC.